This T cell receptor beta chain was obtained from a study of circulating tumor DNA in untreated peripheral T-cell lymphoma (dated by TCRdb to the early 2020s). About the study as a whole: Serum samples were collected at baseline and serially during treatment to track circulating tumor DNA carrying tumor TCR clonotypes.

In a trial, the study monitored patients with peripheral T-cell lymphoma who were getting frontline treatment by applying next-generation sequencing to their T-cell receptor sequences. This clone was seen only once. Its specific antigen is unknown. No much larger clone exists at a distance of one base, and base qualities are not known. The library was obtained by the immunoSEQ multiplex PCR assay. The table was pulled from immuneACCESS by TCRdb, which kept in-frame rearrangements only. Such tables lose some clones; where checked, under half of the loss comes from unresolved V genes, and the rest has no known cause. The data table for this sample lists dozens of clones. Overall study outcomes, separate from this receptor: ctDNA persistence did not always predict relapse, since two patients whose ctDNA stayed persistently detectable after therapy remained in remission over 10 years of follow-up. Tumor-specific clonotypes were identified in more than 75% of patients, from roughly 86% of baseline tissues and approximately 67% of baseline serum samples. Among around 25 serially sampled patients, ctDNA clearance after two cycles was observed in roughly 40%, and a trend toward worse survival was observed with detectable ctDNA after therapy.

The germline V gene sets CDR1 to MGHRA and CDR2 to YSYEKL. Its CDR3 holds 15 amino acids, cysteine through phenylalanine. CDR3 DNA is the only sequence kept; it has 45 bases, read in frame from the first base. V loses 7 bases, J loses 6 bases, and the germline ends lie 21 bases apart. The source material was cell-free DNA from blood serum. This clonotype was obtained from a human donor with peripheral T-cell lymphoma. The sequence is built from TRBV4-1 and TRBJ1-2; TRBD1 is a weak D gene call, 6 bases matching. The CDR3 loop reads CASTLNRVGGNGYTF. The DNA sequence reads TGCGCCAGCACCCTGAACAGGGTAGGAGGTAATGGCTACACCTTC.